Listed below are T cell receptor beta chains from one sample, sequenced in a study of cytomegalovirus exposure and HLA in healthy donors. Sequenced by immunoSEQ multiplex PCR; TCRdb stores in-frame clones only, minus some. Among some 100,000 clones listed, 70% to 80% were seen once. The material sequenced was PBMCs. The source of these receptors is a man aged 50-59 years in good health and CMV-seropositive. CDR3s include the opening cysteine and the closing phenylalanine or tryptophan. A D gene is named only where the DNA matches it firmly. The listing skips clone size in some rows; elsewhere it reads once, few, many or a size class.

v_gene,j_gene,abundance,d_gene,CDR3nt,CDR3aa
TRBV19,TRBJ1-3,NA,TRBD1,TGTGCCAGTAGTCCACTGGGACAGGCAGCCTCTGGAAACACCATATATTTT,CASSPLGQAASGNTIYF
TRBV4-3,TRBJ2-2,NA,NA,TGCGCCAGCAGCCAAGATGGAGCACTCTCAAACACCGGGGAGCTGTTTTTT,CASSQDGALSNTGELFF
TRBV4-1,TRBJ1-2,NA,TRBD1,TGCGCCAGCAGCCAAGACAACAGGGGGCGTTACTATGGCTACACCTTC,CASSQDNRGRYYGYTF
TRBV6-5,TRBJ1-6,NA,NA,TGTGCCAGCAGTTACGGGGGCCTCTATTCACCCCTCCACTTT,CASSYGGLYSPLHF
TRBV7-6,TRBJ2-2,NA,NA,TGTGCCAGCAGCTCCCCCGGGGATGGCGGGGAGCTGTTTTTT,CASSSPGDGGELFF
TRBV21-1,TRBJ2-5,NA,NA,TGTGCCAGCAGCAAAGGGGAGGGTGTCCAAGAGACCCAGTACTTC,CASSKGEGVQETQYF
TRBV18,TRBJ2-7,NA,TRBD2,TGTGCCAGCTCACCACCGCGGGAGGAAACTGTACGCGAGCAGTACTTC,CASSPPREETVREQYF
TRBV7-9,TRBJ2-6,NA,NA,TGTGCCAGCAGCTTAGCGAACAGGGCCCCTGGGGCCAACGTCCTGACTTTC,CASSLANRAPGANVLTF
TRBV6-5,TRBJ2-5,few,TRBD2,TGTGCCAGCTGGGCGGGAGGGGGTGGAGAGACCCAGTACTTC,CASWAGGGGETQYF
TRBV5-4,TRBJ2-3,NA,TRBD2,TGTGCCAGCAGCTTGGGGCTAGCGGGGGAAGATACGCAGTATTTT,CASSLGLAGEDTQYF
TRBV5-8,TRBJ1-5,NA,NA,TGTGCCCCCACGGCAGGGGCCATCGGGCGCAATCAGCCCCAGCATTTT,CAPTAGAIGRNQPQHF
TRBV16,TRBJ2-3,few,NA,TGTGCCAGCAGCCCCCCCACGGGGACAACCACAGATACGCAGTATTTT,CASSPPTGTTTDTQYF
TRBV5-1,TRBJ1-4,once,NA,TGCGCCAGCAGATTGGGTATTCCAACTAATGAAAAACTGTTTTTT,CASRLGIPTNEKLFF
TRBV6-6,TRBJ2-3,NA,NA,TGTGCCCACAGGGTCTCTAGCACAGATACGCAGTATTTT,CAHRVSSTDTQYF
TRBV6-6,TRBJ2-5,few,TRBD1,TGTGCCAGCAGTTTCGAGGCAACAGGGGAAGAGACCCAGTACTTC,CASSFEATGEETQYF
TRBV11-3,TRBJ2-7,NA,NA,TGTGCCAGCAGCATCAGACAGGAATCCTACGAGCAGTACTTC,CASSIRQESYEQYF
TRBV7-6,TRBJ1-4,few,NA,TGTGCCAGCAGCTCTGGGGGCCCGCAAATAACTAATGAAAAACTGTTTTTT,CASSSGGPQITNEKLFF
TRBV5-5,TRBJ2-5,once,TRBD1,TGTGCCAGCAGTTTGACAGGGGGCGCCGGAAACCGTGAGACCCAGTACTTC,CASSLTGGAGNRETQYF
TRBV7-9,TRBJ1-1,NA,NA,TGTGCCAGCAGCCTATATGACAGTCTCAACACTGAAGCTTTCTTT,CASSLYDSLNTEAFF
TRBV14,TRBJ2-1,few,NA,TGTGCCAGCAGCCCCCCTCGCGTAACTAACTACAATGAGCAGTTCTTC,CASSPPRVTNYNEQFF
TRBV4-3,TRBJ1-2,NA,NA,TGCGCCAGCAGCCAAGGGACACTGCAAAACTATGGCTACACCTTC,CASSQGTLQNYGYTF
TRBV2,TRBJ1-1,NA,TRBD1,TGTGCCAGCAGTGATGTTTCCGGGACAGGACGGTCCGAAGCTTTCTTT,CASSDVSGTGRSEAFF
TRBV19,TRBJ1-1,NA,TRBD1,TGTGCCAGTAGCCGGGACAGAAACACTGAAGCTTTCTTT,CASSRDRNTEAFF
TRBV7-2,TRBJ1-1,NA,TRBD1,TGTGCCAGCAGCTACGGACAGGGTCTGGGCACTGAAGCTTTCTTT,CASSYGQGLGTEAFF
TRBV11-3,TRBJ1-1,NA,TRBD1,TGTGCCAGCAGCTTAGGCCCCGGACAGGGCGGGGAGGACACTGAAGCTTTCTTT,CASSLGPGQGGEDTEAFF
TRBV2,TRBJ1-6,few,NA,TGTGCCAGCAGTCCAAGGTCCAGGGAAGATAATTCACCCCTCCACTTT,CASSPRSREDNSPLHF
TRBV20-1,TRBJ2-5,NA,NA,TGCAGTGCCCCTACTAAAGAGACCCAGTACTTC,CSAPTKETQYF
TRBV25-1,TRBJ2-3,NA,NA,TGTGCCAGCAGTGTGTATGGAAGCGCAGATACGCAGTATTTT,CASSVYGSADTQYF
TRBV5-1,TRBJ2-1,NA,TRBD2,TGCGCCAGCAGCTTGGCGACTAGCGGCGATGAGCAGTTCTTC,CASSLATSGDEQFF
TRBV18,TRBJ1-1,NA,TRBD1,TGTGCCAGCTCATCAATCCCCGGGACAGGGTGGACTGAAGCTTTCTTT,CASSSIPGTGWTEAFF
TRBV27,TRBJ2-7,once,TRBD2,TGTGCCAGTAGTTTAGACGGGAGGCCCTCCTACGAGCAGTACTTC,CASSLDGRPSYEQYF
TRBV19,TRBJ2-2,NA,TRBD1,TGTGCCAGTAGTACGGGACAGGGAGTTGGAGTTTACAACACCGGGGAGCTGTTTTTT,CASSTGQGVGVYNTGELFF
TRBV5-7,TRBJ2-1,NA,TRBD2,TGTGCCAGCAGCCCACGGGGGGGGCAGTTCTTC,CASSPRGGQFF
TRBV27,TRBJ1-1,NA,NA,TGTGCCAGCAGTTCGTACATGAACACTGAAGCTTTCTTT,CASSSYMNTEAFF
TRBV7-8,TRBJ2-3,NA,NA,TGTGCCAGCAGCGACCCCCGAGGGGGGGCCCTCACAGATACGCAGTATTTT,CASSDPRGGALTDTQYF
TRBV18,TRBJ1-1,NA,NA,TGTGCCAGCTCACCACCGTCATCCGGGCAGGGAGGCACTGAAGCTTTCTTT,CASSPPSSGQGGTEAFF
TRBV5-5,TRBJ2-3,few,TRBD2,TGTGCCAGCAGCTACCGGGGGGGGCGGGGTACGCAGTATTTT,CASSYRGGRGTQYF
TRBV5-1,TRBJ2-3,once,NA,TGCGCCAGCAGCTTGCAAAGGGGGATCACAGATACGCAGTATTTT,CASSLQRGITDTQYF
TRBV5-5,TRBJ2-6,few,NA,TGTGCCAGCAGCTTGTGGGCACAGGTCTCTGGGGCCAACGTCCTGACTTTC,CASSLWAQVSGANVLTF
TRBV4-1,TRBJ2-5,NA,TRBD2,TGCGCCAGCAGCCAACGCCTAGCGGGGGGTCAAGAGACCCAGTACTTC,CASSQRLAGGQETQYF
TRBV28,TRBJ1-5,NA,NA,TGTGCCAGCAGTTTACCGGGGGGATATAGCAATCAGCCCCAGCATTTT,CASSLPGGYSNQPQHF
TRBV11-2,TRBJ2-3,NA,NA,TGTGCCAGCCGAGGCAGCCGGAGCACAGATACGCAGTATTTT,CASRGSRSTDTQYF
TRBV5-4,TRBJ1-2,NA,NA,TGTGCCAGCAGCCCTCCGGGGGATTATGGCTACACCTTC,CASSPPGDYGYTF
TRBV11-3,TRBJ1-2,NA,NA,TGTGCCAGCAGCTCCGGACTCGGCTATGGCTACACCTTC,CASSSGLGYGYTF
TRBV11-2,TRBJ2-7,NA,NA,TGTGCCAGCAACCAACTTGCCGGGAGTTCCTACGAGCAGTACTTC,CASNQLAGSSYEQYF
TRBV21-1,TRBJ1-6,NA,NA,TGTGCCCACAGGGGTTATAATTCACCCCTCCACTTT,CAHRGYNSPLHF
TRBV7-2,TRBJ1-1,NA,NA,TGTGCCAGCAGCTTAGCGTCGGGCAGGGGGAACACTGAAGCTTTCTTT,CASSLASGRGNTEAFF
TRBV15,TRBJ2-7,NA,NA,TGTGCCACCAGCAGGGGGGGTAGCGAGAGTTACGAGCAGTACTTC,CATSRGGSESYEQYF
TRBV6-5,TRBJ1-2,NA,TRBD1,TGTGCCAGCAGGGGGACAGGGTCACGCGGCTACACCTTC,CASRGTGSRGYTF
TRBV11-2,TRBJ2-4,NA,TRBD2,TGTGCCAGCAGCTTAGGCGGGGGAGCAAACATTCAGTACTTC,CASSLGGGANIQYF
TRBV29-1,TRBJ1-1,once,NA,TGCAGCGTTGGAAACAGGGAAGCTTTCTTT,CSVGNREAFF
TRBV6-5,TRBJ2-3,few,TRBD1,TGTGCCAGCAGTTACGTCCGGGCAGGGGGCAGAGATACGCAGTATTTT,CASSYVRAGGRDTQYF
TRBV9,TRBJ2-2,once,TRBD1,TGTGCCAGCAGAGATACAGGGGGCGCGGGCACCGGGGAGCTGTTTTTT,CASRDTGGAGTGELFF